This TCR beta chain was identified in a study of regulatory T cells in long-lasting Graves disease. Both iRepertoire HTBI primers and Arm-PCR of CDR3 regions were used to build the TCR beta libraries. TCRdb reanalysed the multiplex PCR reads using MiXCR and keeps one entry per CDR3 protein. The repertoire holds some 600,000 distinct CDR3 sequences, 16% seen once, with 12% in the top ten. This clonotype was detected ten times or more. V dropped 5 bases and J dropped 7; count of bases not matched to a gene: 11. The CDR3 length is 16 residues. Looked up from germline, CDR1 is MNHEY and CDR2 is SVGEGT. Stated time point: newly diagnosed GD, antithyroid drugs for less than 3 months. Extracted RNA from PBMCs served as the source of the TCR library. The same specimen was also included in a second study, on T cells in Graves' hyperthyroidism and ophthalmopathy.

The genes are TRBV6-2 or TRBV6-3 and TRBJ2-7; TRBD2 matches at 13 bases. Sequences were derived from peripheral blood mononuclear cells (PBMCs), sampled at new diagnosis, from a patient treated with antithyroid drugs. The source of this sequence is a man in his late teens or twenties with Graves disease. CDR3 nucleotide sequence: TGTGCCAGCAGTGAAAGCGGACTAGCGGGAGTGGGGGAGCAGTACTTC. Amino acids: CASSESGLAGVGEQYF.